A single sample gave rise to the 5 T cell receptor beta chains below, sequenced in a study of T-cell memory formation after mild COVID-19. TCRdb reanalysed the 5' RACE reads using MiXCR and keeps one entry per CDR3 protein. The data contain fewer than 350,000 distinct CDR3 sequences, less than 9.5% of them singletons. The specimen sequenced was PBMCs or a T cell subset sorted from them (not recorded which). Source of these receptors: a man younger than 30 who had mild COVID-19 (a few samples of this study predate the infection). Cell type and time point are not known.

The chain uses TRBV5-6 and TRBJ2-1, with D unresolved. Trimming took off 2 bases at V and 9 bases at J, with 12 bases between the two ends. The CDR3 has 13 residues. The germline CDR1 and CDR2 sequences are SGHDT and YYEEEE. CDR3 sequence: CASSLSGPGEQFF. DNA of the CDR3: TGTGCCAGCAGCTTATCCGGTCCGGGTGAGCAGTTCTTC.

This clonotype was counted only a few times. The chain joins TRBV30 to TRBJ1-5; D unresolved. Germline V lookup: CDR1 GTSNPN, CDR2 SVGIG (reference sequence). The CDR3 runs 13 residues. V was clipped by 2 bases and J by 2 bases, with 7 bases between them. The CDR3 sequence: CAWSHRRNQPQHF. CDR3 in DNA: TGTGCCTGGAGTCACAGACGCAATCAGCCCCAGCATTTT.

This clonotype appeared many times. J is TRBJ1-2 and V is TRBV24-1; D gene ambiguous. Trimming removed 6 bases at V and 3 bases at J, with 13 bases between. This CDR3 has 14 amino acids. CDR1 and CDR2 (germline): KGHDR, SFDVKD. The CDR3 sequence: CATSTSPLDYGYTF. The CDR3 nucleotides are TGTGCCACCAGTACTTCCCCCTTGGACTATGGCTACACCTTC.

This clonotype was seen a handful of times. This sequence joins TRBV7-2 and TRBJ2-7; no firm D call. Looked up from germline, CDR1 is SGHTA and CDR2 is FQGNSA. The CDR3 loop spans 13 amino acids. Trimming took off 4 bases at V and 5 bases at J, with 12 bases between the two ends. The CDR3 nucleotides are TGTGCCAGCAGCTCTGGGGTTCTGAACGAGCAGTACTTC. Its protein is CASSSGVLNEQYF. Supplemented by reference TRBV7-2 and TRBJ2-7, the full variable domain reads GAGVSQSPSNKVTEKGKDVELRCDPISGHTALYWYRQSLGQGLEFLIYFQGNSAPDKSGLPSDRFSAERTGGSVSTLTIQRTQQEDSAVYLCASSSGVLNEQYFGPGTRLTVT.

This clonotype was counted only a few times. The J gene is TRBJ2-6, the V gene TRBV7-2; no reliable D call. V lost 2 bases to trimming and J lost 0 bases, with 5 bases between them. Germline CDR1 is SGHTA and CDR2 is FQGNSA. This CDR3 has 15 residues. The CDR3 DNA reads TGTGCCAGCAGCTTACCGCCCTCTGGGGCCAACGTCCTGACTTTC. Residues: CASSLPPSGANVLTF.